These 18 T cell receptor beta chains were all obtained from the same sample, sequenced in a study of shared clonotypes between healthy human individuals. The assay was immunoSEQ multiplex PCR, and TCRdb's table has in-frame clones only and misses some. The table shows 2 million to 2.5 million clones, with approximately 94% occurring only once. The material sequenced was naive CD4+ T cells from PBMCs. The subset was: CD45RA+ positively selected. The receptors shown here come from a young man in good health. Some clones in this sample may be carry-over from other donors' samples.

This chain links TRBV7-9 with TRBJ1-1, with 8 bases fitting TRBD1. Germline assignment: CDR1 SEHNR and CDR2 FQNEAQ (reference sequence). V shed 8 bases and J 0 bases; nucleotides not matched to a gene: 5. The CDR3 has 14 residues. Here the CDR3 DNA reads TGTGCCAGCGTCTCGACAGGGGTGAACACTGAAGCTTTCTTT. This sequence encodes CASVSTGVNTEAFF. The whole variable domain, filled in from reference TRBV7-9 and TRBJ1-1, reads DTGVSQNPRHKITKRGQNVTFRCDPISEHNRLYWYRQTLGQGPEFLTYFQNEAQLEKSRLLSDRFSAERPKGSFSTLEIQRTEQGDSAMYLCASVSTGVNTEAFFGQGTRLTVV.

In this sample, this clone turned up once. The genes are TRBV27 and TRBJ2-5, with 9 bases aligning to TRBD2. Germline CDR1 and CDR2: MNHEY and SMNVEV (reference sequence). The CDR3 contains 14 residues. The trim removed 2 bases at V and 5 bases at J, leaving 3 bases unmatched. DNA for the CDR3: TGTGCCAGCAGTTTAAGCGGGAGGAGCGAGACCCAGTACTTC. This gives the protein CASSLSGRSETQYF.

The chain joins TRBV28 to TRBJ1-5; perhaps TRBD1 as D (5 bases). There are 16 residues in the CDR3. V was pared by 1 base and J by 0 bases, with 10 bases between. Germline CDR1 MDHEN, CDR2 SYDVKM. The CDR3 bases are TGTGCCAGCAGTTTATTAAGGGGAGGTAGCAATCAGCCCCAGCATTTT. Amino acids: CASSLLRGGSNQPQHF.

CDR3: CASSPKRGSPDTQYF. Written as DNA, the CDR3 is TGTGCCAGCAGCCCTAAGAGGGGTAGTCCAGATACGCAGTATTTT. The chain has TRBV7-2 and TRBJ2-3; D possibly uses TRBD1 or TRBD2 (5 bases each). The CDR3 extends over 15 amino acids. The germline V and J ends were trimmed by 5 bases and 4 bases, with 16 bases remaining between them. Looked up from germline, CDR1 is SGHTA and CDR2 is FQGNSA.

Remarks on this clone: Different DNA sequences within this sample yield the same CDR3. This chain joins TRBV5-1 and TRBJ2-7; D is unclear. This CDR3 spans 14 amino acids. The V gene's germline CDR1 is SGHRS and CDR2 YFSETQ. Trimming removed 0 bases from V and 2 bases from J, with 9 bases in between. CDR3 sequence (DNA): TGCGCCAGCAGCTTGGGAACAGTTACCTACGAGCAGTACTTC. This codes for CASSLGTVTYEQYF.

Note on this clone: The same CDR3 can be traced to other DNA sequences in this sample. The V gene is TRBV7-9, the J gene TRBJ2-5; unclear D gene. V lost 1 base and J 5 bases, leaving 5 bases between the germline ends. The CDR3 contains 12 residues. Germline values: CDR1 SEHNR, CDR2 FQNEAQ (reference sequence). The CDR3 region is CASSLGPETQYF. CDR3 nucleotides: TGTGCCAGCAGCTTAGGGCCGGAGACCCAGTACTTC.

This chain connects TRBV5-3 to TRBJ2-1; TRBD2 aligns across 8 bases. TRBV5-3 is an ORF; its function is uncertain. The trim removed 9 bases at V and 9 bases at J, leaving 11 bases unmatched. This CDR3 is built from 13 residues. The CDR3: CAKRPGGQAEQFF. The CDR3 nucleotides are TGTGCCAAACGCCCGGGAGGGCAGGCTGAGCAGTTCTTC.

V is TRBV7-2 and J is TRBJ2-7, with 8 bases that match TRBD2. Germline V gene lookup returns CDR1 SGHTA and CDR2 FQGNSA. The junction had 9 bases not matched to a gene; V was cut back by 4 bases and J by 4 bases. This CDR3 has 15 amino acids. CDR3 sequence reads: CASSSLSGRRYEQYF. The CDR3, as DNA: TGTGCCAGCAGCTCCTTAAGCGGGAGAAGGTACGAGCAGTACTTC.

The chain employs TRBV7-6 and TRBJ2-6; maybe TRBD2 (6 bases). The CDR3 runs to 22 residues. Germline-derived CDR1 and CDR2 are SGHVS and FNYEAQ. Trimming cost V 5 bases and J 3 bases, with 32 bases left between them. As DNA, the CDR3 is TGTGCCAGCAGCCCAACACCCCCCTCGGACGAAGGGACTCTGATTGGGGCCAACGTCCTGACTTTC. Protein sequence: CASSPTPPSDEGTLIGANVLTF.

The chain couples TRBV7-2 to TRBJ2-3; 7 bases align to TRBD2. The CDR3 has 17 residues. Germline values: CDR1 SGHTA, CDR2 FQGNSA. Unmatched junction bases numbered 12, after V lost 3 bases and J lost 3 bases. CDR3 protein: CASSFLGREFLTDTQYF. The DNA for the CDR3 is TGTGCCAGCAGCTTTTTAGGGCGGGAGTTCCTGACAGATACGCAGTATTTT.

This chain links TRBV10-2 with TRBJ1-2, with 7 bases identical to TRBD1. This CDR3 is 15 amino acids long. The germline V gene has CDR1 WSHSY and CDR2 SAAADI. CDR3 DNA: TGCGCGTGCAATACAGGGGCGCGGGGGAACTATGGCTACACCTTC. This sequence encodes CACNTGARGNYGYTF.

CDR3 loop: CASSQGKGGRAEDTQYF. The CDR3 DNA is TGTGCCAGCAGCCAAGGAAAGGGCGGGAGGGCCGAAGATACGCAGTATTTT. This rearrangement joins TRBV4-2 to TRBJ2-3; 9 nucleotides align to TRBD2. The trim removed 1 base at V and 5 bases at J, leaving 10 bases unmatched. This CDR3 has 17 amino acids. Looked up from germline, CDR1 is LGHNA and CDR2 is YNFKEQ.

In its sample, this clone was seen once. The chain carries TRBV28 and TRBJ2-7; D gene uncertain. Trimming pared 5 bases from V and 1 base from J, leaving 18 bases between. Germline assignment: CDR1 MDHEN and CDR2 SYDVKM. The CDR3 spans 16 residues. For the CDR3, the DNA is TGTGCCAGCAGTACTAACGGACCCCTCACGTCCTACGAGCAGTACTTC. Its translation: CASSTNGPLTSYEQYF.

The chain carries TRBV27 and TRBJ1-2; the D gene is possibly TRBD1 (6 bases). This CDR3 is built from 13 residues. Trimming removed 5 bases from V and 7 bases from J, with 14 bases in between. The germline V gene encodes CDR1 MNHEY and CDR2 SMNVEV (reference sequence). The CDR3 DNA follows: TGTGCCAGCAGTAGGAACAGGGCAGGTGGCTACACCTTC. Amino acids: CASSRNRAGGYTF.

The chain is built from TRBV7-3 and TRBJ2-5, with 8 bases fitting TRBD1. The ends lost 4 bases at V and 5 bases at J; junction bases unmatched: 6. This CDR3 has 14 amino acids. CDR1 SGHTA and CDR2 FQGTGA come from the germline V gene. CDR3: CASSSTGVEETQYF. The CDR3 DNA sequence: TGTGCCAGCAGCTCGACAGGGGTGGAGGAGACCCAGTACTTC. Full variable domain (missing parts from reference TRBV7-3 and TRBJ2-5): GAGVSQTPSNKVTEKGKYVELRCDPISGHTALYWYRQSLGQGPEFLIYFQGTGAADDSGLPNDRFFAVRPEGSVSTLKIQRTERGDSAVYLCASSSTGVEETQYFGPGTRLLVL.

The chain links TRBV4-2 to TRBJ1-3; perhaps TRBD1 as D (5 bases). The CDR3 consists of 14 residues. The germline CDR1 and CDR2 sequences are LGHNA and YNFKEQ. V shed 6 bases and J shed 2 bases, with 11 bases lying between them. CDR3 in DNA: TGTGCCAGCAGTCTCGACAGAACTGGAAACACCATATATTTT. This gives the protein CASSLDRTGNTIYF.

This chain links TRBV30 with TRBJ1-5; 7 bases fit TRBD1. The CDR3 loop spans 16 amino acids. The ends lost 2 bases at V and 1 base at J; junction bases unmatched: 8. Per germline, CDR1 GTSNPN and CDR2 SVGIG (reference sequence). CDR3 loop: CAWSRQGSGSNQPQHF. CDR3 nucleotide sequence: TGTGCCTGGAGTAGACAGGGATCCGGGAGCAATCAGCCCCAGCATTTT.

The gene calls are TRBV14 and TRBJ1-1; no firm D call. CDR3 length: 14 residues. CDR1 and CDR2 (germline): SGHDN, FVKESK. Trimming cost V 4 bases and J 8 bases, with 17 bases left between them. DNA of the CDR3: TGTGCCAGCAGCCTATTCGACGCGACCCACGAAGCTTTCTTT. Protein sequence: CASSLFDATHEAFF. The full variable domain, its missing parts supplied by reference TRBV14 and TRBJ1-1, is EAGVTQFPSHSVIEKGQTVTLRCDPISGHDNLYWYRRVMGKEIKFLLHFVKESKQDESGMPNNRFLAERTGGTYSTLKVQPAELEDSGVYFCASSLFDATHEAFFGQGTRLTVV.